The entry below describes one T cell receptor beta chain. Its antigen is unidentified. These data are taken from a study of CD8 T cells in Susac syndrome. The CDR3 runs to 15 residues. CDR1 and CDR2 from the germline V gene are SGHRS and YFSETQ. V was cut by 0 bases and J by 0 bases, with 7 bases left in between. Study-level results: Only a relatively small number of individuals were included in the TCR sequencing and HLA analysis.

Random hexamers primed reverse transcription of about 0.45 to 1 ug RNA. Amplification of the TCR beta CDR3 was carried out by immunoSEQ multiplex PCR, which spanned a total of 54 Vbeta and 13 Jbeta segments. Using its own MiXCR run on the immunoSEQ multiplex PCR reads, TCRdb lists one record per CDR3 protein. The sample gives around 190,000 distinct CDR3 sequences, approximately 94% of which show up once; approximately 0.1% is in the top ten. Matching for age and sex applied to the controls, who were healthy donors. The sequencing sample was made of CD4+ T cells from PBMCs. This clonotype was sampled from a human donor in good health. The gene calls are TRBV5-1 and TRBJ2-1, with D unresolved. CDR3 nucleotides: TGCGCCAGCAGCTTGGGTCCTAGCTCCTACAATGAGCAGTTCTTC. Its translation: CASSLGPSSYNEQFF.